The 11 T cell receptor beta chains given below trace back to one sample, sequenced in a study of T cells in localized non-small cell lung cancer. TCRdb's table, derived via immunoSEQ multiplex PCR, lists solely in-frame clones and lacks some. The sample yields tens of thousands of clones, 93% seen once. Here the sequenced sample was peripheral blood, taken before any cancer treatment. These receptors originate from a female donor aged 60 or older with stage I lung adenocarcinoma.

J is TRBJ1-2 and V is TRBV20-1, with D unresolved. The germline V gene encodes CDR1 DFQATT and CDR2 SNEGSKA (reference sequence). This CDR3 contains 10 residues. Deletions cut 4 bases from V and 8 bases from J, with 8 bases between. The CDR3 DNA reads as TGCAGTGCTAAGGCGGGCGGCTACACCTTC. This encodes CSAKAGGYTF.

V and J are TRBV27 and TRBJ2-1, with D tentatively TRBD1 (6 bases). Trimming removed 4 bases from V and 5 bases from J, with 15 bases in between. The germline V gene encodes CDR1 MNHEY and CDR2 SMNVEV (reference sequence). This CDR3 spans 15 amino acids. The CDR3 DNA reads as TGTGCCAGCAGTTCGGGACAAAAAAGACACAATGAGCAGTTCTTC. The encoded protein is CASSSGQKRHNEQFF.

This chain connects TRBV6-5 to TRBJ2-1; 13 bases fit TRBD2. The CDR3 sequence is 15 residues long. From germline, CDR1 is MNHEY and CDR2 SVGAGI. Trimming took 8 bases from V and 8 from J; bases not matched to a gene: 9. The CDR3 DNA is TGTGCCAGCCGACCGGGACTAGCGGGATTAGATGAGCAGTTCTTC. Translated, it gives CASRPGLAGLDEQFF.

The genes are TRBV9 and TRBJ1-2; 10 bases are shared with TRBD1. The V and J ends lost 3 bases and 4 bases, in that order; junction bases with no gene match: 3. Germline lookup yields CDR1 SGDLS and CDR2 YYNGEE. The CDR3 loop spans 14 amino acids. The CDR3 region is CASSATGGIYGYTF. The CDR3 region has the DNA TGTGCCAGCAGCGCGACAGGGGGCATCTATGGCTACACCTTC.

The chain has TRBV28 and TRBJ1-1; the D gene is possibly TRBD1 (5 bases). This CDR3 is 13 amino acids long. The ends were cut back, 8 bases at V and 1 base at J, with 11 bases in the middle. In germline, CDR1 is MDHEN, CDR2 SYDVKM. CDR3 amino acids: CASYRQRNTEAFF. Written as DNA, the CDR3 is TGTGCCAGCTACCGACAGAGGAACACTGAAGCTTTCTTT.

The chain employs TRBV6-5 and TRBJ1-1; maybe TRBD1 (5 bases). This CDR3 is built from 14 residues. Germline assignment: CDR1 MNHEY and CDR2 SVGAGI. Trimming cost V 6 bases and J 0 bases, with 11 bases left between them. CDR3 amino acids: CASRPEGLNTEAFF. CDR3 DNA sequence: TGTGCCAGCAGGCCAGAGGGGTTGAACACTGAAGCTTTCTTT.

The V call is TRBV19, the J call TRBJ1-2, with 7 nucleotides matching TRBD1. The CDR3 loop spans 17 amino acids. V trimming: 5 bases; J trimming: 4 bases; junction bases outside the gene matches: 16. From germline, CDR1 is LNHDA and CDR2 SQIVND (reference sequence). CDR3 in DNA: TGTGCCAGTAGTCCCACCCCCCGGACAGGTCTAAGCTATGGCTACACCTTC. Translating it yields CASSPTPRTGLSYGYTF.

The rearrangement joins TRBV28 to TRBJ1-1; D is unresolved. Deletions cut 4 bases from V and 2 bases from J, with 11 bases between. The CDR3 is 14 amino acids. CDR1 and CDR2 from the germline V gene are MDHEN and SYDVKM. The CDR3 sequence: CASSSWTANTEAFF. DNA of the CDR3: TGTGCCAGCAGTTCTTGGACCGCAAACACTGAAGCTTTCTTT.

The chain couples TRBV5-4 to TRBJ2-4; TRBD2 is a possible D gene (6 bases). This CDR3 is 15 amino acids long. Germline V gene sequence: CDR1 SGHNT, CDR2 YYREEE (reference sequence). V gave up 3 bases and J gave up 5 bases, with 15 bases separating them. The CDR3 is CASSSGSYGQNIQYF. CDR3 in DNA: TGTGCCAGCAGCTCCGGGAGCTACGGACAAAACATTCAGTACTTC.

The CDR3 sequence is CASSWDGVSGNTIYF. The DNA of the CDR3 is TGTGCCAGCAGCTGGGACGGGGTCTCTGGAAACACCATATATTTT. J is TRBJ1-3 and V is TRBV7-2; a possible D gene is TRBD1 (5 bases). V was trimmed by 4 bases and J by 0 bases, leaving 10 bases between them. CDR3 length: 15 residues. Germline CDR1 reads SGHTA; CDR2 reads FQGNSA. Filled out from reference TRBV7-2 and TRBJ1-3, the complete variable domain reads GAGVSQSPSNKVTEKGKDVELRCDPISGHTALYWYRQSLGQGLEFLIYFQGNSAPDKSGLPSDRFSAERTGGSVSTLTIQRTQQEDSAVYLCASSWDGVSGNTIYFGEGSWLTVV.

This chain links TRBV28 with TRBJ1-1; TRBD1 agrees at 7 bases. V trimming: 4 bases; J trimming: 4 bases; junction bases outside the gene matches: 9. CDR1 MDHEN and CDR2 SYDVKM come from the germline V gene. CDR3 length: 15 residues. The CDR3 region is CASSSPPTGSTEAFF. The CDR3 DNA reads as TGTGCCAGCAGTTCACCGCCGACAGGGAGCACTGAAGCTTTCTTT.